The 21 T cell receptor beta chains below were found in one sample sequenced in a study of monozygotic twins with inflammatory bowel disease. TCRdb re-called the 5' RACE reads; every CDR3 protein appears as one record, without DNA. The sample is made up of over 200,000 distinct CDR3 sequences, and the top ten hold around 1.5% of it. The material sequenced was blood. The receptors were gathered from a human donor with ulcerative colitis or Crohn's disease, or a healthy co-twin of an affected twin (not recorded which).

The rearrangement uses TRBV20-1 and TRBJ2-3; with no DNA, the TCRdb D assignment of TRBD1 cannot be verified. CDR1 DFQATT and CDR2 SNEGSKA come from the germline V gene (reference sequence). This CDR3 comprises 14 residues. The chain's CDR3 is CSARVSRGADTQYF.

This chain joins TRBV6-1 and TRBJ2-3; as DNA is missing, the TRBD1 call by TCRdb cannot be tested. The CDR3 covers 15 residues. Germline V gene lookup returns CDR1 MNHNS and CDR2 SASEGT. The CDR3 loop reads CASQGQGSNRHTQYF.

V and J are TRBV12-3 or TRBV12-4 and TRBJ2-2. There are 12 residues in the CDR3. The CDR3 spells CASRVNTGELFF.

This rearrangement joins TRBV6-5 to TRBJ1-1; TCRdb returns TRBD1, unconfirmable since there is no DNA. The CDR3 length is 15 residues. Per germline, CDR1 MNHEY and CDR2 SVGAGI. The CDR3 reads CASSYSSTGETEAFF.

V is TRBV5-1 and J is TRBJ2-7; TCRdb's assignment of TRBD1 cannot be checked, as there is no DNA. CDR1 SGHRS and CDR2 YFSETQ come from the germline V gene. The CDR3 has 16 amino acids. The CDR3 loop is CASSLFSGQRAYEQYF.

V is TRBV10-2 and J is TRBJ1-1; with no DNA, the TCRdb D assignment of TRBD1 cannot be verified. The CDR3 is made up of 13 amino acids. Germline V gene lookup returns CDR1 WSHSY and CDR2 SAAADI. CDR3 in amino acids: CASMRQGNTEAFF.

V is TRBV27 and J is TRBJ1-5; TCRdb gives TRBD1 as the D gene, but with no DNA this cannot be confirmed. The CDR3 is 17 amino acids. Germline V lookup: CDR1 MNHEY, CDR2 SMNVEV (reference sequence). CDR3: CASSPSRGGDSNQPQHF.

CDR3 region: CASSSQTSGGSSYNEQFF. The V gene is TRBV12-3 or TRBV12-4, the J gene TRBJ2-1; TCRdb's D call of TRBD2 is untestable without DNA. CDR3 length equals 18 residues.

The CDR3 is CASSWENTGKTQYF. The V gene is TRBV2, the J gene TRBJ2-5; the TCRdb D gene call, TRBD1, has no DNA to confirm it. Germline assignment: CDR1 SNHLY and CDR2 FYNNEI. The CDR3 loop spans 14 amino acids. Using reference TRBV2 and TRBJ2-5 for the parts outside the CDR3, the full variable domain is EPEVTQTPSHQVTQMGQEVILRCVPISNHLYFYWYRQILGQKVEFLVSFYNNEISEKSEIFDDQFSVERPDGSNFTLKIRSTKLEDSAMYFCASSWENTGKTQYFGPGTRLLVL.

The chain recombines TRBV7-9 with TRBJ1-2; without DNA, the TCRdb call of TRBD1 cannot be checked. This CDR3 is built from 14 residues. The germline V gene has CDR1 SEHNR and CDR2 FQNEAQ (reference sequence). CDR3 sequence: CASSFSQGGKVYTF.

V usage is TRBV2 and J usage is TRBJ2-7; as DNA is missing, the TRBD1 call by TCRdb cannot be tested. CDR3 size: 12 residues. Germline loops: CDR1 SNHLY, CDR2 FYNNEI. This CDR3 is CASTGQGVEQYF.

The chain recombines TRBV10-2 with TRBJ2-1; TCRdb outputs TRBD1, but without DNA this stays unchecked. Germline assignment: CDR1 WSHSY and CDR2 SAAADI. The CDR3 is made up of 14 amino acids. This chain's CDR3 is CASSENPRGNEQFF.

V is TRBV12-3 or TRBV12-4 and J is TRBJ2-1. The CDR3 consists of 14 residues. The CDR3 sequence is CASSLAGLHNEQFF.

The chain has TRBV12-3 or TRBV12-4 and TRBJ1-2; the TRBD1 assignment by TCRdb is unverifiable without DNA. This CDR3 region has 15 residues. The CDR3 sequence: CASSLGWGANYGYTF.

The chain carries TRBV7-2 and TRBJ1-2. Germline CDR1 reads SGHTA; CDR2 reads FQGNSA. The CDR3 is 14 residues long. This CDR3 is CASSLDGTDYGYTF.

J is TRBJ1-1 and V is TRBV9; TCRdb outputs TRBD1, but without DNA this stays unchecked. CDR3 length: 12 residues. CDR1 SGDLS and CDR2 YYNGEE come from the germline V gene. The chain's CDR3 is CASSGTGGEAFF.

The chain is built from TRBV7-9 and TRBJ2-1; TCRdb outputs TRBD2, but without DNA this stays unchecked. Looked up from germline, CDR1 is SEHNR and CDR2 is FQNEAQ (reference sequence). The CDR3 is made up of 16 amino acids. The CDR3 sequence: CASSYTSGVSYNEQFF.

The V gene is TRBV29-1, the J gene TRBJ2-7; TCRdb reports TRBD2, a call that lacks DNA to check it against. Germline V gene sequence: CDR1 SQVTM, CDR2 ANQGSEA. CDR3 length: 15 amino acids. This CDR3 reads CSVEDRAGGSYEQYF.

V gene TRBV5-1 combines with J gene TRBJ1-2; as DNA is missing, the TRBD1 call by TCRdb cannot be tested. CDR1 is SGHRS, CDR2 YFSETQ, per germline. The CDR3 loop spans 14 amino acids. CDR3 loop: CASSLQGAVYGYTF.

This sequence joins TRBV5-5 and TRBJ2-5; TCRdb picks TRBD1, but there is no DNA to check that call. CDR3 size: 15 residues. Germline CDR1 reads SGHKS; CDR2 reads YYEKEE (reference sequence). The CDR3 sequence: CASSYPDRGGETQYF.

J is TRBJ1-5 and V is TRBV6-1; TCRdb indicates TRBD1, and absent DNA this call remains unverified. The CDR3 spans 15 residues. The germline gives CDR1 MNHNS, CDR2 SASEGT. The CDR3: CASSQPDRGNQPQHF.